This T cell receptor beta chain was sequenced in a study of shared clonotypes between healthy human individuals. The CDR3 covers 13 residues. Trimming cost V 7 bases and J 0 bases, with 9 bases left between them. The germline gives CDR1 MDHEN, CDR2 SYDVKM. Assay used: immunoSEQ multiplex PCR; TCRdb lists only in-frame clones, some missing. Among 2,100,000 or so clones listed, more than 90% were seen once. The sequenced sample consisted of naive CD4+ T cells sorted from blood. This sample's subset: CD45RA+ positively selected. The TCR comes from a man younger than 30 in good health. The chain carries TRBV28 and TRBJ1-2; tentative D call: TRBD1 (6 bases). CDR3 region: CASKDSANYGYTF. In DNA, the CDR3 is TGTGCCAGCAAGGACAGTGCTAACTATGGCTACACCTTC.